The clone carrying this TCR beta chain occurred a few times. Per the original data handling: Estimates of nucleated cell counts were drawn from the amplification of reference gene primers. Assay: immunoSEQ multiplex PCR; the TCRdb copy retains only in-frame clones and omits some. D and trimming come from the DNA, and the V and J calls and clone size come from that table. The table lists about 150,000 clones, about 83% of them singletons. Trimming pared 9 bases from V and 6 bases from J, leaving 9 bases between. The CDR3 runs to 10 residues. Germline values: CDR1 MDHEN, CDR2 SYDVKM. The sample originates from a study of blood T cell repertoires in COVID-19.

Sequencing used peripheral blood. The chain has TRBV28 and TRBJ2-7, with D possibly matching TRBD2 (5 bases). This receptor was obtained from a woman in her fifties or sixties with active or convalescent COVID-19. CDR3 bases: TGTGCCAGAGAGGGTGGCGAGCAGTACTTC. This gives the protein CAREGGEQYF.